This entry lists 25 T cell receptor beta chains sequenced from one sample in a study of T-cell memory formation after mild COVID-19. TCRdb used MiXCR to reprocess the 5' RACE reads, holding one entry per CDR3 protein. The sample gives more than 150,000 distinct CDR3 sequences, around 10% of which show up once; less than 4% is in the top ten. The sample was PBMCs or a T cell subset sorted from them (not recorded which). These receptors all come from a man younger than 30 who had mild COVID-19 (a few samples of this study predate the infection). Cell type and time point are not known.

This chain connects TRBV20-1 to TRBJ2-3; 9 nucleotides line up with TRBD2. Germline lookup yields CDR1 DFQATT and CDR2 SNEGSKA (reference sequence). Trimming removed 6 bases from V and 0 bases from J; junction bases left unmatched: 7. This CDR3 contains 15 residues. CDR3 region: CSASRGGTSTDTQYF. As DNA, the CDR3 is TGCAGTGCGTCGCGGGGGGGTACTAGCACAGATACGCAGTATTTT.

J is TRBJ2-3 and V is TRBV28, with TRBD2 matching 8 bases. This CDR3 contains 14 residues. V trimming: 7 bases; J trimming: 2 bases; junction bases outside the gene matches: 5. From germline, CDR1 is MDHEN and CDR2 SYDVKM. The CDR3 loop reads CASMSAGVTDTQYF. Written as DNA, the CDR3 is TGTGCCAGCATGTCAGCGGGGGTCACAGATACGCAGTATTTT.

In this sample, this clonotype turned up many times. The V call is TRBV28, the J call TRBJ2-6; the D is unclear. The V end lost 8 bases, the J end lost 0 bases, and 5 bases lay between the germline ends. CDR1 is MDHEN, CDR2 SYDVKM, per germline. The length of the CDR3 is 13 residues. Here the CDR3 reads CASLGSGANVLTF. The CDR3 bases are TGTGCCAGCCTTGGCTCTGGGGCCAACGTCCTGACTTTC.

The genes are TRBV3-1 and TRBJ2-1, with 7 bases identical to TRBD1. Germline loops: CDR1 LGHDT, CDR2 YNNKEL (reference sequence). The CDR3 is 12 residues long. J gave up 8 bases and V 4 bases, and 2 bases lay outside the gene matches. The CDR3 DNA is TGTGCCAGCAGCCGGACAGGAGATGAGCAGTTCTTC. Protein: CASSRTGDEQFF.

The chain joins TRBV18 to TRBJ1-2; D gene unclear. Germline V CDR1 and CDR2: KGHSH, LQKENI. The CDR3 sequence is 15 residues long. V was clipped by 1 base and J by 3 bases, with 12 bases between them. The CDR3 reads CASSPLEETHYGYTF. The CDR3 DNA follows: TGTGCCAGCTCACCACTGGAGGAAACACACTATGGCTACACCTTC.

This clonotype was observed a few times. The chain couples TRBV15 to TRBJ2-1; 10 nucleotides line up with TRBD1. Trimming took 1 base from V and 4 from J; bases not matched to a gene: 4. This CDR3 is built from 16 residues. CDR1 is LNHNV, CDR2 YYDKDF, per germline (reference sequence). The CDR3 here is CATSRGQGAGYNEQFF. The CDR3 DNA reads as TGTGCCACCAGCAGAGGACAGGGGGCGGGGTACAATGAGCAGTTCTTC. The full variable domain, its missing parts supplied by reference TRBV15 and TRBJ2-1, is DAMVIQNPRYQVTQFGKPVTLSCSQTLNHNVMYWYQQKSSQAPKLLFHYYDKDFNNEADTPDNFQSRRPNTSFCFLDIRSPGLGDTAMYLCATSRGQGAGYNEQFFGPGTRLTVL.

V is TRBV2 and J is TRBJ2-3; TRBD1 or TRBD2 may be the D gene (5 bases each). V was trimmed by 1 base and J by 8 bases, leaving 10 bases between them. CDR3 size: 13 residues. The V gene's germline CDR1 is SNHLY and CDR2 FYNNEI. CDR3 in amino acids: CASSEGERGTQYF. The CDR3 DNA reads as TGTGCCAGCAGTGAAGGGGAGAGGGGTACGCAGTATTTT.

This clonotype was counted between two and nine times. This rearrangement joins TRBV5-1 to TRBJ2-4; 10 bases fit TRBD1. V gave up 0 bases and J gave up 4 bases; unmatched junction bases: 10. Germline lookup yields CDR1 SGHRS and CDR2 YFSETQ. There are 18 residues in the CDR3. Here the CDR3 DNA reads TGCGCCAGCAGCTTGGACCCATCCGGGACAGGGGTAAAAAACATTCAGTACTTC. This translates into CASSLDPSGTGVKNIQYF.

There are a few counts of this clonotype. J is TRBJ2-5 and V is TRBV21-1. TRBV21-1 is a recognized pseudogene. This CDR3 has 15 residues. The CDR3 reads CASSNMQEYQETQYF. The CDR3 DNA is TGTGCCAGCAGCAATATGCAGGAGTACCAAGAGACCCAGTACTTC.

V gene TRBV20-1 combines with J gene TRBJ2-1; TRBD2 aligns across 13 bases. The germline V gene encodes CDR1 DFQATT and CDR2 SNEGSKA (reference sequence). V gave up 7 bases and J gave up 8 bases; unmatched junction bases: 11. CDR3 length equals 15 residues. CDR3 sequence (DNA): TGCAGTGATCGCCCGACTAGCGGGGGGTTGCATGAGCAGTTCTTC. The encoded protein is CSDRPTSGGLHEQFF.

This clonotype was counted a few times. DNA for the CDR3: TGTGCCAGCAGCTTAAATGGCAGGAACACTGAAGCTTTCTTT. Protein product: CASSLNGRNTEAFF. The chain combines TRBV7-8 with TRBJ1-1; D call uncertain. The V gene's germline CDR1 is SGHVS and CDR2 FQNEAQ. Trimming stripped 2 bases from V and 1 base from J, with 8 bases between. This CDR3 has 14 amino acids.

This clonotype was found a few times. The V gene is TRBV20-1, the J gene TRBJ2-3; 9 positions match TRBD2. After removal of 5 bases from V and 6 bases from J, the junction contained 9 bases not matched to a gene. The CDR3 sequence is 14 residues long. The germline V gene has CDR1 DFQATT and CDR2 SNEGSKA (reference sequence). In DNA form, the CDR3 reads TGCAGTGCTCGTAGCGGGGGTCATAGGGATACGCAGTATTTT. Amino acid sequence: CSARSGGHRDTQYF.

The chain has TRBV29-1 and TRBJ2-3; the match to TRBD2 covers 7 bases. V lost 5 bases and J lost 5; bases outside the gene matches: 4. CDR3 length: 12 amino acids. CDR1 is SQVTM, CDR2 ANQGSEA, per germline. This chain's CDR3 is CSVSGARDTQYF. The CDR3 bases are TGCAGCGTTAGCGGGGCGAGAGATACGCAGTATTTT.

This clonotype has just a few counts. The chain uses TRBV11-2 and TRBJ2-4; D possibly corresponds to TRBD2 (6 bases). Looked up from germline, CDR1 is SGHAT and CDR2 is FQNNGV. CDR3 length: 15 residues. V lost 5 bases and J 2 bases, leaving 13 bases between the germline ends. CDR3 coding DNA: TGTGCCAGCAGCCAAGTACGGGAGACCAAAAACATTCAGTACTTC. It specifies CASSQVRETKNIQYF.

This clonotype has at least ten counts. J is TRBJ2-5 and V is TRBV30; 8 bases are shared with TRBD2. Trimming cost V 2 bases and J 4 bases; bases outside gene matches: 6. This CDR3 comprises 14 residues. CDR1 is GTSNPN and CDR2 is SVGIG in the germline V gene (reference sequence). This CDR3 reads CAWSFSGASETQYF. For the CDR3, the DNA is TGTGCCTGGAGTTTTAGCGGGGCCTCAGAGACCCAGTACTTC. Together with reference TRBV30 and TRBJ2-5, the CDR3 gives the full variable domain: SQTIHQWPATLVQPVGSPLSLECTVEGTSNPNLYWYRQAAGRGLQLLFYSVGIGQISSEVPQNLSASRPQDRQFILSSKKLLLSDSGFYLCAWSFSGASETQYFGPGTRLLVL.

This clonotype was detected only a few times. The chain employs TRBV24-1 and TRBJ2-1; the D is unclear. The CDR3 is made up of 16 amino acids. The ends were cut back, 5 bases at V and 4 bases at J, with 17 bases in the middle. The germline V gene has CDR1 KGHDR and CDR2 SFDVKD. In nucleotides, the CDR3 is TGTGCCACCAGTGGAGTCGGAAGTCTAGGGTACAATGAGCAGTTCTTC. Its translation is CATSGVGSLGYNEQFF.

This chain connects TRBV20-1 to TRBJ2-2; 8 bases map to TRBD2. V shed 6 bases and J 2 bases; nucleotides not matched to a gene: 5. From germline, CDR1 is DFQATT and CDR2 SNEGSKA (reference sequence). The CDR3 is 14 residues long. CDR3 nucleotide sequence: TGCAGTGCCTTAGCGGGGCATAACACCGGGGAGCTGTTTTTT. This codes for CSALAGHNTGELFF.

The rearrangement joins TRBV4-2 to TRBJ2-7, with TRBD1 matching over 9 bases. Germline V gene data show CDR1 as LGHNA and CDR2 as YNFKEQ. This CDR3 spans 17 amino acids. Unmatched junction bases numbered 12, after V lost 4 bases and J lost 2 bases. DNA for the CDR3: TGTGCCAGCAGCCCAGCATCAGGGACAGGGAGAACCTACGAGCAGTACTTC. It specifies CASSPASGTGRTYEQYF.

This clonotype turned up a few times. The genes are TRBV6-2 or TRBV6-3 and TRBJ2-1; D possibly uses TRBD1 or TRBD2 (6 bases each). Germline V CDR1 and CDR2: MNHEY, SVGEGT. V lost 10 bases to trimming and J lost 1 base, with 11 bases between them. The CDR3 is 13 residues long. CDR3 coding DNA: TGTGCCATCCAGGGGAGGTCCTACAATGAGCAGTTCTTC. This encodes CAIQGRSYNEQFF.

Here the CDR3 DNA reads TGTGCCAGCAGTCGACTAGCGGGGTCCGGGGAGCTGTTTTTT. This translates into CASSRLAGSGELFF. The genes are TRBV5-6 and TRBJ2-2; TRBD2 matches 11 bases. Germline CDR1 and CDR2: SGHDT and YYEEEE. V lost 5 bases to trimming and J lost 6 bases; unmatched junction nucleotides: 3. The CDR3 is made up of 14 amino acids.

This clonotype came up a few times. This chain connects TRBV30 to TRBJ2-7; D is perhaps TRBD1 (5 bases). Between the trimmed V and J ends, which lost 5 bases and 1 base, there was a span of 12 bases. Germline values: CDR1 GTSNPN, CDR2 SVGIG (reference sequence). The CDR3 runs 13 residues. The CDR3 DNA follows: TGTGCCTGGCGTCAGGACACTTCCTACGAGCAGTACTTC. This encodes CAWRQDTSYEQYF.

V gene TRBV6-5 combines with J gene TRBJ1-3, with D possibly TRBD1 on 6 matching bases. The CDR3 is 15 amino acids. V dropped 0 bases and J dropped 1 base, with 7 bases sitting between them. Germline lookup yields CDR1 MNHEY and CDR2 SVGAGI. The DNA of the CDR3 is TGTGCCAGCAGTTACTCGGACAGATCTGGAAACACCATATATTTT. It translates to CASSYSDRSGNTIYF.

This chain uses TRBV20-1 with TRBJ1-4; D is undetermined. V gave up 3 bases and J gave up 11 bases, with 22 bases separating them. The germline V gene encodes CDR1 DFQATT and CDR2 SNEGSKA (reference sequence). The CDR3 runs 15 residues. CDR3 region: CSASPPREPRSKLFF. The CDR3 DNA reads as TGCAGTGCTAGCCCCCCGAGGGAACCCAGATCGAAACTGTTTTTT.

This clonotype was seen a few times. The CDR3 bases are TGTGCCAGCAGCTCGCGCGCTGGTGAGCAGTTCTTC. Translating it yields CASSSRAGEQFF. The chain recombines TRBV7-2 with TRBJ2-1; D is ambiguous. Germline CDR1 SGHTA, CDR2 FQGNSA. Trimming took 4 bases from V and 9 from J, leaving 10 bases between them. This CDR3 is 12 amino acids long.

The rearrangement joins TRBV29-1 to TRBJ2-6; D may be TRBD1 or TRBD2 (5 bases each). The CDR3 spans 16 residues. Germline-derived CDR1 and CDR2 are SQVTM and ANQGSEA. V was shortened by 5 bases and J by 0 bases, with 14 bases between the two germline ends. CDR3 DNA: TGCAGCGTTTTCCGGGACGGGTCCTCTGGGGCCAACGTCCTGACTTTC. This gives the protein CSVFRDGSSGANVLTF.